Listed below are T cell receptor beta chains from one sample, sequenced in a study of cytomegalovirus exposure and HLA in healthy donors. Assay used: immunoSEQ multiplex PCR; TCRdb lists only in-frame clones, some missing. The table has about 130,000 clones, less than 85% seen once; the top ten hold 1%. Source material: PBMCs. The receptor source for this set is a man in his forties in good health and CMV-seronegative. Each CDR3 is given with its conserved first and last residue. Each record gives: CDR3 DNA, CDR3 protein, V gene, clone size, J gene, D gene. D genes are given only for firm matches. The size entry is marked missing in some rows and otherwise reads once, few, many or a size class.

DNA: TGTGCCAGCAGTTTGTCAACAGGGGGCTACTATGGCTACACCTTC
CDR3: CASSLSTGGYYGYTF
V: TRBV6-5
size: NA
J: TRBJ1-2
D: TRBD1

DNA: TGTGCCAGCAGTTTTATCGTCCCCCGGGACAGCTATGGCTACACCTTC
CDR3: CASSFIVPRDSYGYTF
V: TRBV27
size: NA
J: TRBJ1-2
D: TRBD1

DNA: TGTGCCAGCATCTCCGCGGGGAATAATTCACCCCTCCACTTT
CDR3: CASISAGNNSPLHF
V: TRBV2
size: NA
J: TRBJ1-6
D: NA

DNA: TGCGCCAGCAGGGAGCAGGGTGAGACCGGGGAGCTGTTTTTT
CDR3: CASREQGETGELFF
V: TRBV5-1
size: NA
J: TRBJ2-2
D: NA

DNA: TGTGCCAGCAGTTTCGGGACAGGGGGTAACATTCAGTACTTC
CDR3: CASSFGTGGNIQYF
V: TRBV27
size: NA
J: TRBJ2-4
D: TRBD1

DNA: TGCGCCAGCAGCTCCGGGACAGGGGGTGCAGATACGCAGTATTTT
CDR3: CASSSGTGGADTQYF
V: TRBV5-1
size: NA
J: TRBJ2-3
D: TRBD1

DNA: TGTGCCAGCAGTTACTCTTTCGGGGGGCCCCCCCAAGAGACCCAGTACTTC
CDR3: CASSYSFGGPPQETQYF
V: TRBV6-7
size: NA
J: TRBJ2-5
D: NA

DNA: TGTGCCAGCAGCTTAAACGGGACAGGCCATCCCACAGATACGCAGTATTTT
CDR3: CASSLNGTGHPTDTQYF
V: TRBV7-9
size: NA
J: TRBJ2-3
D: TRBD1

DNA: TGTGCCAGCAGCCCGGGACAGGGATGGACCGGGGAGCTGTTTTTT
CDR3: CASSPGQGWTGELFF
V: TRBV6-6
size: NA
J: TRBJ2-2
D: TRBD1

DNA: TGTGCCAGCAGGAGGCAGGGGCCAACAGGCTACGAGCAGTACTTC
CDR3: CASRRQGPTGYEQYF
V: TRBV6-1
size: NA
J: TRBJ2-7
D: NA

DNA: TGCGCCAGCAGCTTGGCCGGGCGGGAGGGCCCCCCGAGGGATGAGCAGTTCTTC
CDR3: CASSLAGREGPPRDEQFF
V: TRBV5-1
size: NA
J: TRBJ2-1
D: TRBD2

DNA: TGTGCCTGGAACACTGGACAGGGCTTTGGGTTGGATACGCAGTATTTT
CDR3: CAWNTGQGFGLDTQYF
V: TRBV30
size: NA
J: TRBJ2-3
D: TRBD1

DNA: TGTGCCAGCAGTCCTCCCGGGACAGGGGCCGGGGGGCAGTACTTC
CDR3: CASSPPGTGAGGQYF
V: TRBV28
size: NA
J: TRBJ2-7
D: TRBD1

DNA: TGTGCCAGTGCCAAGGGGGCGGGAGCCAAAAACATTCAGTACTTC
CDR3: CASAKGAGAKNIQYF
V: TRBV7-9
size: NA
J: TRBJ2-4
D: TRBD1

DNA: TGTGCCAGCAGTCTACAGGGGTTGAACACTGAAGCTTTCTTT
CDR3: CASSLQGLNTEAFF
V: TRBV6-5
size: NA
J: TRBJ1-1
D: TRBD1

DNA: TGTGCCAGCAATTCTGTGCGGGGCACAGATACGCAGTATTTT
CDR3: CASNSVRGTDTQYF
V: TRBV2
size: NA
J: TRBJ2-3
D: NA

DNA: TGTGCCAGCAGCGTATCCGGGATGTCGGGCAACGTCCTGACTTTC
CDR3: CASSVSGMSGNVLTF
V: TRBV9
size: few
J: TRBJ2-6
D: NA

DNA: TGTGCCAGCTCACCTGCGACAAGGGGGTCCTACAATGAGCAGTTCTTC
CDR3: CASSPATRGSYNEQFF
V: TRBV18
size: NA
J: TRBJ2-1
D: NA

DNA: TGTGCCAGCCCTACACCGGGACAGGTCTCCTACGAGCAGTACTTC
CDR3: CASPTPGQVSYEQYF
V: TRBV12-1
size: NA
J: TRBJ2-7
D: NA

DNA: TGTGCTAGTGGCCCCTCCGGAGAGGAGACCCAGTACTTC
CDR3: CASGPSGEETQYF
V: TRBV12-5
size: NA
J: TRBJ2-5
D: NA

DNA: TGTGCCAGTACCCATAGGAGTTTTACCACCGGGGAGCTGTTTTTT
CDR3: CASTHRSFTTGELFF
V: TRBV19
size: NA
J: TRBJ2-2
D: NA

DNA: TGCGCCAGCAGCTTCTTCGCTGGGGGAATCAGAGGGGGCTCGGAGACCCAGTACTTC
CDR3: CASSFFAGGIRGGSETQYF
V: TRBV5-1
size: NA
J: TRBJ2-5
D: TRBD1

DNA: TGCGCCAGCAGCCAAGGGCAGGGAAGCTCCTACGAGCAGTACTTC
CDR3: CASSQGQGSSYEQYF
V: TRBV4-1
size: NA
J: TRBJ2-7
D: NA

DNA: TGTGCCAGCTCACCAGGACAGGGGGATGGCTACACCTTC
CDR3: CASSPGQGDGYTF
V: TRBV18
size: NA
J: TRBJ1-2
D: TRBD1

DNA: TGCGCCAGCAGTTCCCCTAGCGGGGGGGAGAATGAGCAGTTCTTC
CDR3: CASSSPSGGENEQFF
V: TRBV10-1
size: NA
J: TRBJ2-1
D: TRBD2

DNA: TGCGCCAGCAGCCAAGATTCCGGGGGGAATCAAGAGACCCAGTACTTC
CDR3: CASSQDSGGNQETQYF
V: TRBV4-1
size: NA
J: TRBJ2-5
D: TRBD2

DNA: TGTGCCAGCAGCCCGCTCGGGGCAGGGGTTGTTTCACCCCTCCACTTT
CDR3: CASSPLGAGVVSPLHF
V: TRBV5-6
size: NA
J: TRBJ1-6
D: NA

DNA: TGTGCCAGCATTCCTGGGGGGGGTTCGAACACTGAAGCTTTCTTT
CDR3: CASIPGGGSNTEAFF
V: TRBV7-9
size: NA
J: TRBJ1-1
D: NA

DNA: TGTGCCAGCAGTGGTGACTACCTCACAGATACGCAGTATTTT
CDR3: CASSGDYLTDTQYF
V: TRBV2
size: once
J: TRBJ2-3
D: NA

DNA: TGTGCCAGCGGCCGGACAGCGACGAACACCGGGGAGCTGTTTTTT
CDR3: CASGRTATNTGELFF
V: TRBV7-9
size: NA
J: TRBJ2-2
D: NA

DNA: TGTGCCAGCAGCGGGGGGACAGGGCTTGTGGAGACCCAGTACTTC
CDR3: CASSGGTGLVETQYF
V: TRBV9
size: few
J: TRBJ2-5
D: TRBD1

DNA: TGTGCCAGCAGTGTCCGGGACAGCCATTCACCCCTCCACTTT
CDR3: CASSVRDSHSPLHF
V: TRBV5-6
size: NA
J: TRBJ1-6
D: TRBD1

DNA: TGTGCCACCCAGGGTCATCCGGCGGGGGGGGACAATGAGCAGTTCTTC
CDR3: CATQGHPAGGDNEQFF
V: TRBV10-3
size: once
J: TRBJ2-1
D: TRBD2

DNA: TGTGCCAGCGCAAACGGAAACATTCAGTACTTC
CDR3: CASANGNIQYF
V: TRBV28
size: NA
J: TRBJ2-4
D: NA

DNA: TGTGCCAGCAGTGTCCTGGCGGGGGGAGTGGATACGCAGTATTTT
CDR3: CASSVLAGGVDTQYF
V: TRBV2
size: NA
J: TRBJ2-3
D: TRBD2

DNA: TGTGCCAGCACCATTAGTGGGAGGAGGAATAGCAATCAGCCCCAGCATTTT
CDR3: CASTISGRRNSNQPQHF
V: TRBV7-8
size: NA
J: TRBJ1-5
D: NA

DNA: TGTGCCAGCTCACCCATAGCGAGCACAGATACGCAGTATTTT
CDR3: CASSPIASTDTQYF
V: TRBV18
size: once
J: TRBJ2-3
D: NA

DNA: TGTGCCAGCAGTCCCGGGACTAGCGATTACAATGAGCAGTTCTTC
CDR3: CASSPGTSDYNEQFF
V: TRBV7-7
size: few
J: TRBJ2-1
D: TRBD2

DNA: TGTGCCAGCAGCTTAGGTGGGACAGGGAACACCGGGGAGCTGTTTTTT
CDR3: CASSLGGTGNTGELFF
V: TRBV5-4
size: few
J: TRBJ2-2
D: TRBD1

DNA: TGTGCCAGCAGTTACGGCCGGGGCTCCTACGAGCAGTACTTC
CDR3: CASSYGRGSYEQYF
V: TRBV6-5
size: NA
J: TRBJ2-7
D: NA

DNA: TGTGCCAGCAGCCGGGACAGGGAGGGGGAAAAACTGTTTTTT
CDR3: CASSRDREGEKLFF
V: TRBV7-6
size: NA
J: TRBJ1-4
D: TRBD1